The clone carrying this T cell receptor beta chain was observed once. This sample was taken from a study of blood T cell repertoires in COVID-19. Study details: The origin of the acute and convalescent COVID-19 samples was the United States, Italy and Spain. The cDNA or gDNA used as material had been derived from T cells, B-cell-depleted T cells, or PBMCs.

Per the authors' pipeline: How many nucleated cells were present was estimated from reference gene primer amplification. Using immunoSEQ multiplex PCR, the repertoire was profiled, and TCRdb retains in-frame clones only, with some absent. For V, J and clone size, that table is used; D and trimming come from the DNA. The sample lists 200,000 or so clones, approximately 80% occurring once. V was cut by 5 bases and J by 4 bases, with 17 bases left in between. The CDR3 spans 15 residues. Germline CDR1 and CDR2: SGHTA and FQGTGA. The sequenced sample consisted of peripheral blood. This receptor was obtained from a woman of 80 years or more with acute or convalescent COVID-19. This sequence joins TRBV7-3 and TRBJ1-2; perhaps TRBD1 as D (5 bases). DNA for the CDR3: TGTGCCAGCAGCCCATCTCCCGGGGACTCCTATGGCTACACCTTC. Residues: CASSPSPGDSYGYTF. Together with reference TRBV7-3 and TRBJ1-2, the CDR3 gives the full variable domain: GAGVSQTPSNKVTEKGKYVELRCDPISGHTALYWYRQSLGQGPEFLIYFQGTGAADDSGLPNDRFFAVRPEGSVSTLKIQRTERGDSAVYLCASSPSPGDSYGYTFGSGTRLTVV.